The entry below describes one T cell receptor beta chain. Its antigen is undetermined. The entry originates in a study of beta chain features in type 1 diabetes. The V and J ends lost 5 bases and 8 bases respectively, with 19 bases between them. Germline V gives CDR1 SGHTA, CDR2 FQGNSA. The CDR3 covers 15 residues. General observations from the study: For type 1 diabetes patients, VDJ junctions showed fewer insertions and more deletions.

Sequencing targeted expressed TCRB transcripts, as all isolated RNA had been reverse transcribed. Profiling relied on immunoSEQ multiplex PCR, and the TCRdb table lists in-frame clones only, not all of them. The repertoire holds a few hundred thousand clones, with over 13% as singletons. Sequenced material: naive CD4+ T cells from blood. The sequence was obtained from a woman aged 18-29 years in good health. The chain has TRBV7-2 and TRBJ2-1; the D gene is possibly TRBD1 (5 bases). DNA of the CDR3: TGTGCCAGCAGCCCCTATTGGGGCGCGGTAGATGAGCAGTTCTTC. It encodes CASSPYWGAVDEQFF.